This paragraph reports one TCR beta chain. In germline, CDR1 is KGHSH, CDR2 LQKENI. The CDR3 covers 12 residues. The ends were cut back, 1 base at V and 13 bases at J, with 11 bases in the middle. The whole isolated RNA underwent reverse transcription, so sequencing captured expressed TCRB transcripts. This table comes from immunoSEQ multiplex PCR, and its TCRdb copy is limited to in-frame clones, with some not included. The sample includes 600,000 to 650,000 clones, around 15% of them seen just once. This sample stems from a study of beta chain features in type 1 diabetes. Sequenced input: naive CD4+ T cells from blood. This clonotype was obtained from a man aged 18 to 30 in good health. The gene calls are TRBV18 and TRBJ2-1, with a possible D match to TRBD1 (5 bases). The CDR3 here is CASSPRQLPQFF. In DNA, the CDR3 is TGTGCCAGCTCACCACGACAGCTTCCCCAGTTCTTC.